This is a list of T cell receptor beta chains from one sample in a study of shared clonotypes between healthy human individuals. Clones were read by immunoSEQ multiplex PCR, and TCRdb kept only the in-frame ones, dropping some. The repertoire consists of a few million clones, with 93% occurring once and the leading ten covering about 0.39%. The sequenced material came from naive CD4+ T cells from PBMCs. These receptors were taken from a man in his late teens or twenties in good health. Some clones in this sample may be carry-over from other donors' samples. The CDR3 runs from the conserved cysteine through the conserved F or W. Fields, in order: CDR3 protein, V gene.

CAWSVSTGSAYEQYF,TRBV30
CASSTSPIETQYF,TRBV11-3
CASSPSPSGSYNEQFF,TRBV19
CASSFAGPSGANVLTF,TRBV28
CASSLVRDEADTQYF,TRBV7-2
CASTLRDRLQSDF,TRBV6-1
CASSDSRLNTEAFF,TRBV27
CASSLRAAGEVAYEQYF,TRBV7-2
CASSEQGALINEQFF,TRBV2
CASSVGGGKGGYTF,TRBV9
CASSRGSSGYNEQFF,TRBV18
CATSGSRRTEAFF,TRBV7-8
CASSQSRREGPVSSYEQYF,TRBV23-1
CASSVGWDSYNEQFF,TRBV9
CASSAGYTYEQYF,TRBV2
CASTGGGTIPYEQYF,TRBV5-1
CASSSQGNTEAFF,TRBV11-2
CASGGTWDRTYEQYF,TRBV5-1
CSVGGTGQPGEQYF,TRBV29-1
CASSLYGLAGGMVEQFF,TRBV7-3
CASSIRGTYEQYF,TRBV19
CASSLAVEQPQHF,TRBV5-5
CASGLAFGTGRSSEQYF,TRBV12-5
CASSQPGTPRTEAFF,TRBV28
CASRLDSPHDEQYF,TRBV2
CASSLTARPEQYF,TRBV5-8
CASSPERGTATSQPQHF,TRBV18
CSVEKGGEGKLFF,TRBV29-1
CASSLVFGTGGYNEQFF,TRBV5-8
CASKGVSYEQYF,TRBV2
CASSPGTHGLEQYF,TRBV5-1
CSAGTGAGQPQHF,TRBV29-1
CASSGGSLPGNYGYTF,TRBV9
CSVAREGNSPLHF,TRBV29-1
CASSLAPDVPQF,TRBV7-9
CASTQPWGLADTYEQYF,TRBV27
CASRPRDKLGEKLFF,TRBV28
CASSDVATGSSYEQYF,TRBV6-1
CASSSRLAGKETQYF,TRBV27
CSVAAKLTTEAFF,TRBV29-1
CAISESSGTQYF,TRBV10-3
CASSESGDRNYGYTF,TRBV25-1
CASSYSRDGAKNIQYF,TRBV6-5
CASNRGPERRDTQYF,TRBV19
CASSLAGGTGRMAFF,TRBV5-5
CASRKLAGGKSTDTQYF,TRBV2
CASSLGGPSTNEKLFF,TRBV28
CASSFVTGNDEQYF,TRBV5-1